This passage covers 19 T cell receptor beta chains from one sample sequenced in a study of cytomegalovirus exposure and HLA in healthy donors. It was with 60 Vbeta and 13 Jbeta primers that the PCR ran. Clones were read by immunoSEQ multiplex PCR, and TCRdb kept only the in-frame ones, dropping some. The table has 50,000 to 65,000 clones, about three quarters seen once. The specimen sequenced was PBMCs. The receptors were sampled from a young man in good health and CMV-seronegative.

This clone was recorded a few times. The chain recombines TRBV15 with TRBJ2-2, with TRBD1 as a possible D gene (6 bases). Germline assignment: CDR1 LNHNV and CDR2 YYDKDF (reference sequence). V gave up 0 bases and J gave up 4 bases, with 9 bases separating them. The length of the CDR3 is 15 residues. For the CDR3, the DNA is TGTGCCACCAGCAGAGATCAGGGGATCACCGGGGAGCTGTTTTTT. Its protein is CATSRDQGITGELFF. Combining the CDR3 with reference TRBV15 and TRBJ2-2 gives the whole variable domain DAMVIQNPRYQVTQFGKPVTLSCSQTLNHNVMYWYQQKSSQAPKLLFHYYDKDFNNEADTPDNFQSRRPNTSFCFLDIRSPGLGDTAMYLCATSRDQGITGELFFGEGSRLTVL.

The table lists this clone with a few counts. CDR3 sequence (DNA): TGCGCCACCTTACAGGGGATGAACACTGAAGCTTTCTTT. Its protein product is CATLQGMNTEAFF. The chain carries TRBV10-1 and TRBJ1-1, with TRBD1 matching over 7 bases. This CDR3 has 13 amino acids. Trimming cost V 10 bases and J 0 bases; bases outside gene matches: 5. Germline CDR1 WNHNN, CDR2 SYGVQD (reference sequence).

The V and J genes are TRBV10-1 and TRBJ2-3; D may be TRBD2 (5 bases). V was shortened by 6 bases and J by 2 bases, with 15 bases between the two germline ends. The CDR3 has 15 amino acids. Germline V lookup: CDR1 WNHNN, CDR2 SYGVQD (reference sequence). CDR3 sequence: CASSKNGLHTDTQYF. The CDR3 bases are TGCGCCAGCAGCAAAAATGGACTCCACACAGATACGCAGTATTTT.

This chain links TRBV7-9 with TRBJ2-7; 7 bases are a match to TRBD1. The germline CDR1 and CDR2 sequences are SEHNR and FQNEAQ (reference sequence). V was pared by 1 base and J by 4 bases, with 1 base of the junction left unmatched. The CDR3 contains 13 residues. The CDR3 region has the DNA TGTGCCAGCAGCTTAGGGGGACAGTACGAGCAGTACTTC. Amino acids: CASSLGGQYEQYF.

The chain employs TRBV10-3 and TRBJ2-5; 9 bases map to TRBD2. Germline trimming cut 4 bases from V and 5 bases from J; bases unmatched to any gene: 11. From germline, CDR1 is ENHRY and CDR2 SYGVKD. This CDR3 is built from 16 residues. The CDR3 loop is CAISGLAGGPGETQYF. The CDR3, as DNA: TGTGCCATCAGTGGCTTGGCGGGAGGGCCCGGGGAGACCCAGTACTTC.

The chain uses TRBV27 and TRBJ2-5, with 9 bases lining up with TRBD2. After removal of 6 bases from V and 3 bases from J, the junction contained 5 bases not matched to a gene. CDR1 and CDR2 from the germline V gene are MNHEY and SMNVEV (reference sequence). The CDR3 length is 14 residues. CDR3 sequence (DNA): TGTGCCAGCAGAGTAGCGGGAGTAGAAGAGACCCAGTACTTC. Translation: CASRVAGVEETQYF.

The rearrangement joins TRBV9 to TRBJ2-7, with D possibly matching TRBD1 (5 bases). The CDR3 covers 15 residues. The V gene lost 0 bases and the J gene lost 3 bases, with 13 bases spanning the gap. Germline values: CDR1 SGDLS, CDR2 YYNGEE. CDR3 region: CASSVEIGAGYEQYF. In DNA form, the CDR3 reads TGTGCCAGCAGCGTAGAGATAGGGGCCGGCTACGAGCAGTACTTC.

In its sample, this clone was seen a few times. V usage is TRBV25-1 and J usage is TRBJ1-1; D ambiguous. This CDR3 is built from 13 residues. Trimming stripped 1 base from V and 5 bases from J, with 8 bases between. Germline V gene lookup returns CDR1 MGHDK and CDR2 SYGVNS. CDR3 nucleotides: TGTGCCAGCAGTGAATTGGGGAGGACTGAAGCTTTCTTT. Translated: CASSELGRTEAFF.

This chain's CDR3 is CASSQDQGGTSYNEQFF. CDR3 nucleotides: TGTGCCAGCAGCCAAGATCAAGGCGGGACCTCCTACAATGAGCAGTTCTTC. J is TRBJ2-1 and V is TRBV4-2, with D possibly matching TRBD2 (6 bases). This CDR3 has 17 amino acids. In germline, CDR1 is LGHNA, CDR2 YNFKEQ. V lost 0 bases and J lost 0, with 12 bases in between.

The DNA of the CDR3 is TGTGCCAGCACCTCAGGGTTCTCCTACAATGAGCAGTTCTTC. Translating gives CASTSGFSYNEQFF. The V call is TRBV28, the J call TRBJ2-1; possible D gene TRBD1, 5 bases. CDR3 size: 14 residues. Germline values: CDR1 MDHEN, CDR2 SYDVKM. Trimming removed 7 bases at V and 0 bases at J, with 10 bases between. Full variable domain (remainder filled in from reference TRBV28 and TRBJ2-1): DVKVTQSSRYLVKRTGEKVFLECVQDMDHENMFWYRQDPGLGLRLIYFSYDVKMKEKGDIPEGYSVSREKKERFSLILESASTNQTSMYLCASTSGFSYNEQFFGPGTRLTVL.

The V and J genes are TRBV4-2 and TRBJ2-7, with TRBD1 identical over 9 bases. Germline assignment: CDR1 LGHNA and CDR2 YNFKEQ. The J segment lost 7 bases and the V segment lost 0 bases, leaving 7 bases of the junction unmatched. CDR3 length: 15 amino acids. This chain's CDR3 is CASSQEGTGLLEQYF. For the CDR3, the DNA is TGTGCCAGCAGCCAAGAAGGGACAGGGCTCCTGGAGCAGTACTTC.

This chain joins TRBV6-5 and TRBJ1-1, with D hard to call. This CDR3 region has 13 residues. Deletions cut 0 bases from V and 5 bases from J, with 7 bases between. The germline V gene has CDR1 MNHEY and CDR2 SVGAGI. The CDR3 bases are TGTGCCAGCAGTTACTCAGAGGGTACTGAAGCTTTCTTT. This gives the protein CASSYSEGTEAFF.

V usage is TRBV13 and J usage is TRBJ2-7, with 8 bases fitting TRBD2. The trim removed 7 bases at V and 5 bases at J, leaving 10 bases unmatched. The CDR3 loop spans 14 amino acids. Germline lookup yields CDR1 PRHDT and CDR2 FYEKMQ (reference sequence). CDR3 in amino acids: CASTRGGRFHEQYF. CDR3 bases: TGTGCCAGCACTCGTGGCGGGAGGTTCCACGAGCAGTACTTC.

This clone was seen a few times. V is TRBV5-1 and J is TRBJ2-1; 8 bases line up with TRBD2. The V and J ends lost 9 bases and 0 bases, in that order; junction bases with no gene match: 17. This CDR3 is 18 amino acids long. Germline V gene data show CDR1 as SGHRS and CDR2 as YFSETQ. CDR3 loop: CATTPPLAAPSSYNEQFF. In nucleotides, the CDR3 is TGCGCCACCACTCCCCCACTAGCGGCCCCGAGCTCCTACAATGAGCAGTTCTTC.

The V gene is TRBV6-5, the J gene TRBJ1-2; TRBD1 aligns across 10 bases. Germline V lookup: CDR1 MNHEY, CDR2 SVGAGI. The CDR3 is 14 residues long. V lost 6 bases and J lost 7; bases outside the gene matches: 8. The CDR3 nucleotides read TGTGCCAGCAGCTTAGGGACAGGGGCTTCTGGCTACACCTTC. This encodes CASSLGTGASGYTF.

V is TRBV4-1 and J is TRBJ2-7; 8 bases are a match to TRBD1. The CDR3 covers 16 residues. CDR1 and CDR2 from the germline V gene are MGHRA and YSYEKL. The V and J ends lost 3 bases and 2 bases, in that order; junction bases with no gene match: 9. The CDR3, as DNA: TGCGCCAGCAGCCATTTCAGACGGGACAGGACCTACGAGCAGTACTTC. Translated: CASSHFRRDRTYEQYF.

The chain links TRBV7-9 to TRBJ2-1, with TRBD2 identical over 10 bases. Germline CDR1 and CDR2: SEHNR and FQNEAQ (reference sequence). V dropped 4 bases and J dropped 5; count of bases not matched to a gene: 5. CDR3 size: 15 residues. DNA of the CDR3: TGTGCCAGCAGCTCTAGCGGGAGCCCCCACAATGAGCAGTTCTTC. As protein: CASSSSGSPHNEQFF.

This clone was counted a single time. V and J are TRBV7-2 and TRBJ2-7, with D tentatively TRBD1 (6 bases). The germline V gene encodes CDR1 SGHTA and CDR2 FQGNSA. This CDR3 has 14 residues. Between the trimmed V and J ends, which lost 2 bases and 3 bases, there was a span of 11 bases. The CDR3, as DNA: TGTGCCAGCAGCTTACATGGGGGCAACTACGAGCAGTACTTC. Amino acids: CASSLHGGNYEQYF.

V and J are TRBV25-1 and TRBJ2-5; maybe TRBD2 (5 bases). Germline-derived CDR1 and CDR2 are MGHDK and SYGVNS. Between the trimmed V and J ends, which lost 11 bases and 4 bases, there was a span of 17 bases. The CDR3 has 13 residues. CDR3 in amino acids: CARKLGEGETQYF. The CDR3 bases are TGTGCCCGGAAACTAGGAGAGGGAGAGACCCAGTACTTC.